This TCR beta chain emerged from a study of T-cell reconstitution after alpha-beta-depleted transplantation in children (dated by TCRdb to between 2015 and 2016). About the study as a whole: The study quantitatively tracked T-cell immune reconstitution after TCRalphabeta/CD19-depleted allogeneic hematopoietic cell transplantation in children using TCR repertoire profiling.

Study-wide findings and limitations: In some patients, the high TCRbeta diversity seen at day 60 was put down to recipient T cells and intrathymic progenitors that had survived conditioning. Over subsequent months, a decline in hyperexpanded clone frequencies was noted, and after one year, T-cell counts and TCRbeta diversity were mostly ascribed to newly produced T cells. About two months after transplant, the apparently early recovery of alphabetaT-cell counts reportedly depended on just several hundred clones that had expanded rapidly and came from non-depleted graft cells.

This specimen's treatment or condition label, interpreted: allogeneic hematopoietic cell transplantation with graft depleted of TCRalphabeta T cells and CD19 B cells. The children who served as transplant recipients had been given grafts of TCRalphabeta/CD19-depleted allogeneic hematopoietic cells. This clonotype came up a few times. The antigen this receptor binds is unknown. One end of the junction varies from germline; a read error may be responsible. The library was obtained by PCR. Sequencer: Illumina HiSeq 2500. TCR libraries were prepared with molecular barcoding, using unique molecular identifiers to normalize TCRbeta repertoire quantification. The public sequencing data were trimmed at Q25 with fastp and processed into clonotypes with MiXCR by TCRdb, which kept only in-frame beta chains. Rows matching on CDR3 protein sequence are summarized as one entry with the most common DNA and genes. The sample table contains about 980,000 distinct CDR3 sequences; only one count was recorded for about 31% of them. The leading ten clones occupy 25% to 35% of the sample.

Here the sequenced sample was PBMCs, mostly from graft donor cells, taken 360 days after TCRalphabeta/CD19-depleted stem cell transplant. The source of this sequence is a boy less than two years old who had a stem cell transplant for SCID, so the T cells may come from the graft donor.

The CDR3 in this case is CASSLDQGGPQGSSFF. The nucleotides are TGTGCCAGCAGCTTAGATCAAGGGGGGCCACAGGGGTCCTCCTTCTTC. The receptor chain draws on TRBV11-2 and TRBJ1-2, with TRBD1 identical over 7 junction bases. The CDR3 numbers 16 residues from cysteine through phenylalanine. Only CDR3 DNA remains: 48 bases, in frame from the first base. For CDR1 and CDR2, the germline V gene lists SGHAT and FQNNGV.